This T cell receptor beta chain derives from a study of CXCR3-negative and CXCR3-positive naive CD8 T cells. Worth noting for this clonotype: The antigen remains unidentified.

The authors gated naive CD8+ T cells as CD45RO-CCR7+CD27+CD95-. UMI-labeled 5' RACE TRB cDNA libraries were prepared from the cells. TCRdb reworked the 5' RACE reads into one entry per CDR3 protein, no DNA. The sample data list some 150,000 distinct CDR3 sequences. The germline V gene has CDR1 SGHVS and CDR2 FNYEAQ. This CDR3 is built from 12 residues. Study-wide points: For CXCR3-positive naive cells, TRB CDR3s were more hydrophobic than those of CXCR3-negative naive cells.

The receptor's source is a human donor in good health. Some clones in this sample may be carry-over from other donors' samples. Sequenced: naive CXCR3+ CD8+ T cells from blood. Described subset: CD45RO-CCR7+CD27+CD95- naive CD8+ T cells expressing CXCR3 (TNR3+). The V call is TRBV7-6, the J call TRBJ2-7. CDR3 in amino acids: CASSSDGYEQYF.